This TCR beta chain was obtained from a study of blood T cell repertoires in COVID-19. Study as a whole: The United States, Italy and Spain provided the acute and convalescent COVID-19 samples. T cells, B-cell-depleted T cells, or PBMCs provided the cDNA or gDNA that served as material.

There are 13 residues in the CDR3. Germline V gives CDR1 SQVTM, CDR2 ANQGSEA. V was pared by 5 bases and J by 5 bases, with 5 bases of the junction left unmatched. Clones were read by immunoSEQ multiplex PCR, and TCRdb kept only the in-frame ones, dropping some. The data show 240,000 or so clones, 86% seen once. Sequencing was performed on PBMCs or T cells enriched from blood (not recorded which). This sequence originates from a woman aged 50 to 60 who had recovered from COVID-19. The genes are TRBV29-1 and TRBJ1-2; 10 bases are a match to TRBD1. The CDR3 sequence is CSVTGTGEYGYTF. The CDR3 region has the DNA TGCAGCGTTACCGGGACAGGGGAATATGGCTACACCTTC. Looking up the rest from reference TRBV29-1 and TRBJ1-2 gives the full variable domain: SAVISQKPSRDICQRGTSLTIQCQVDSQVTMMFWYRQQPGQSLTLIATANQGSEATYESGFVIDKFPISRPNLTFSTLTVSNMSPEDSSIYLCSVTGTGEYGYTFGSGTRLTVV.